Listed below are T cell receptor beta chains from one sample, sequenced in a study of T cells in Graves' hyperthyroidism and ophthalmopathy. TCRdb ran MiXCR on the multiplex PCR reads and lists one entry per CDR3 protein. This table holds 500,000 or so distinct CDR3 sequences, roughly 15% found once. The sample was blood. These receptors came from a woman in her twenties or thirties with Graves' ophthalmopathy. Both conserved end residues are part of each CDR3. The D gene is left open where the match is weak. Clone size is shown for a subset of rows, as once, few, many or a class of expanded clone.

TRBD2 | . | TRBJ2-3 | TRBV6-9 | TGCGCCAGCCGGTCGGGGGGGGGCACAGATACGCAGTATTTT | CASRSGGGTDTQYF
. | few | TRBJ2-1 | TRBV20-1 | TGCAGTGCTCCAGACTACAGTACCTACAATGAGCAGTTCTTC | CSAPDYSTYNEQFF
. | . | TRBJ2-2 | TRBV2 | TGTGCCAGCAGTCCTGAAGGGGAGCTGTTTTTT | CASSPEGELFF
. | . | TRBJ1-4 | TRBV18 | TGTGCCAGCTCCCCATCCTCGGCTGCAACTAATGAAAAACTGTTTTTT | CASSPSSAATNEKLFF
. | many | TRBJ2-3 | TRBV18 | TGTGCCAGCTCACCAGGAACAGGGTCTCGCACAGATACGCAGTATTTT | CASSPGTGSRTDTQYF
. | . | TRBJ2-3 | TRBV6-2/TRBV6-3 | TGTGCCAGCAGTTCCCAGGAGTCGGATACGCAGTATTTT | CASSSQESDTQYF
. | many | TRBJ2-3 | TRBV7-3 | TGTGCCAGCAGCGGCCCAGGGGAGAGGGATACGCAGTATTTT | CASSGPGERDTQYF
. | few | TRBJ1-4 | TRBV10-1 | TGCGCCAGCAGTGACTCTGGTAATGAAAAACTGTTTTTT | CASSDSGNEKLFF
TRBD2 | many | TRBJ2-1 | TRBV7-2 | TGTGCCAGCAGCTTAGACCTAGCGGGGCTCAATGAGCAGTTCTTC | CASSLDLAGLNEQFF
TRBD2 | . | TRBJ2-2 | TRBV28 | TGTGCCAGCAGTCCCAGGACTAGCGGAGCGAACACCGGGGAGCTGTTTTTT | CASSPRTSGANTGELFF
. | many | TRBJ2-1 | TRBV19 | TGTGCCAGTAGTATTGGGTTATACAATGAGCAGTTCTTC | CASSIGLYNEQFF
. | . | TRBJ1-5 | TRBV4-1 | TGCGCCAGCAGCCAACCTTCTATTACGGACCCATACAATCAGCCCCAGCATTTT | CASSQPSITDPYNQPQHF
. | . | TRBJ2-3 | TRBV12-3/TRBV12-4 | TGTGCCAGCAGCCCCCCGGGACCCTACACAGATACGCAGTATTTT | CASSPPGPYTDTQYF
TRBD2 | few | TRBJ2-1 | TRBV13 | TGTGCCAGCAGCCAAACTAGCGGGAGAAACAATGAGCAGTTCTTC | CASSQTSGRNNEQFF
. | few | TRBJ2-7 | TRBV27 | TGTGCCAGCAGTTTACACCCTAGGGGGTACGAGCAGTACTTC | CASSLHPRGYEQYF
TRBD1 | . | TRBJ1-5 | TRBV19 | TGTGCCAGTAGTACGCGGACAGGGACTTTAATTAGCAATCAGCCCCAGCATTTT | CASSTRTGTLISNQPQHF
. | . | TRBJ2-6 | TRBV19 | TGTGCCAGTAGTCCAGACCAGGGGGCCAACGTCCTGACTTTC | CASSPDQGANVLTF
. | few | TRBJ1-6 | TRBV20-1 | TGCAGTGTGGGGGGTATAGCTTCACCCCTCCACTTT | CSVGGIASPLHF
TRBD2 | . | TRBJ2-5 | TRBV7-9 | TGTGCCAGCAGCACTCAGCGGGAGGGCCCCCAAGAGACCCAGTACTTC | CASSTQREGPQETQYF
TRBD2 | . | TRBJ2-5 | TRBV5-6 | TGTGCCAGCAGTTCTGACGGGACTAGCGGGAGTGTGACCCAGTACTTC | CASSSDGTSGSVTQYF
TRBD2 | few | TRBJ2-1 | TRBV18 | TGTGCCAGCTCACCGAGGACTAGCGGGAGGGCCCTGGGCAATGAGCAGTTCTTC | CASSPRTSGRALGNEQFF
. | many | TRBJ1-1 | TRBV2 | TGTGCCAGCAGTCGGTTGAAGAACACTGAAGCTTTCTTT | CASSRLKNTEAFF